One and the same sample provided the 14 T cell receptor beta chains below, sequenced in a study of control samples from healthy donors and cancer patients. The repertoire was sequenced with immunoSEQ multiplex PCR; TCRdb's copy has only in-frame clones and lacks some. In the table there are about 150,000 clones, 93% of which are singletons. Material: blood. These receptors came from a young man in good health.

For the CDR3, the DNA is TGTGCCAGCATCCCCCCACCCCTCCACTTT. This encodes CASIPPPLHF. This rearrangement joins TRBV6-5 to TRBJ1-6; D remains unclear. The CDR3 is 10 residues long. Germline V gene sequence: CDR1 MNHEY, CDR2 SVGAGI. V lost 7 bases and J 11 bases, leaving 6 bases between the germline ends.

The V gene is TRBV6-2 or TRBV6-3, the J gene TRBJ2-5, with 9 positions matching TRBD1. CDR3 length equals 16 residues. CDR1 MNHEY and CDR2 SVGEGT come from the germline V gene. Germline trimming cut 2 bases from V and 5 bases from J; bases unmatched to any gene: 9. The CDR3 here is CASSYTGQGFRETQYF. The CDR3 DNA follows: TGTGCCAGCAGTTACACCGGACAGGGGTTTAGGGAGACCCAGTACTTC.

The chain employs TRBV27 and TRBJ1-6, with 9 bases matching TRBD1. Germline values: CDR1 MNHEY, CDR2 SMNVEV (reference sequence). V was clipped by 10 bases and J by 13 bases; unmatched bases: 5. This CDR3 is 11 amino acids long. CDR3 sequence: CATGQGLPLHF. Here the CDR3 DNA reads TGTGCCACGGGACAGGGACTTCCCCTCCACTTT.

The chain combines TRBV7-9 with TRBJ2-2, with 9 bases fitting TRBD1. V gave up 8 bases and J gave up 4 bases; unmatched junction bases: 8. The CDR3 is 15 residues long. The germline CDR1 and CDR2 sequences are SEHNR and FQNEAQ (reference sequence). The CDR3 nucleotides are TGTGCCAGCCAACAGGGGGCGATCTTCACCGGGGAGCTGTTTTTT. Amino acids: CASQQGAIFTGELFF.

The chain joins TRBV6-4 to TRBJ2-2, with D perhaps matching TRBD2 (6 bases). The V end was cut by 9 bases, the J end by 3 bases, with 23 bases between. Looked up from germline, CDR1 is MRHNA and CDR2 is SNTAGT. This CDR3 has 17 residues. The DNA for the CDR3 is TGTGCCAGGAAGACCCTAGCTGGGGGGAGCCACACCGGGGAGCTGTTTTTT. As protein: CARKTLAGGSHTGELFF.

V usage is TRBV3-1 (or the pseudogene TRBV3-2) and J usage is TRBJ1-1; no firm D call. The CDR3 runs to 15 residues. Trimming cost V 4 bases and J 3 bases, with 15 bases left between them. Per germline, CDR1 LGHDT and CDR2 YNNKEL (reference sequence). The CDR3 spells CASSPRGQLYTEAFF. In nucleotides, the CDR3 is TGTGCCAGCAGCCCCAGAGGGCAGCTTTACACTGAAGCTTTCTTT.

This clone appeared a single time. This chain joins TRBV10-2 and TRBJ2-2, with a possible D match to TRBD1 (5 bases). V lost 6 bases, J lost 5 bases, and 13 bases lay in between. The CDR3 is made up of 14 amino acids. Germline-derived CDR1 and CDR2 are WSHSY and SAAADI. The CDR3 loop is CASRGRKGTGELFF. In DNA form, the CDR3 reads TGCGCCAGCAGAGGCAGGAAGGGGACCGGGGAGCTGTTTTTT.

There are a few counts of this clone. The chain couples TRBV30 to TRBJ2-1, with 9 bases identical to TRBD2. CDR1 is GTSNPN, CDR2 SVGIG, per germline (reference sequence). After removal of 1 base from V and 1 base from J, the junction contained 8 bases not matched to a gene. The CDR3 loop spans 17 amino acids. The CDR3 loop reads CAWSDPSGVRSYNEQFF. CDR3 sequence (DNA): TGTGCCTGGAGTGATCCTAGCGGGGTAAGATCCTACAATGAGCAGTTCTTC.

The chain has TRBV18 and TRBJ2-7, with TRBD1 matching over 7 bases. The CDR3 sequence is 15 residues long. Germline lookup yields CDR1 KGHSH and CDR2 LQKENI. V dropped 1 base and J dropped 5; count of bases not matched to a gene: 8. The CDR3 DNA is TGTGCCAGCTCACCACGAAGGGGGCGCGAGGACGAGCAGTACTTC. Translated: CASSPRRGREDEQYF.

The chain is built from TRBV6-5 and TRBJ1-1; D ambiguous. The germline gives CDR1 MNHEY, CDR2 SVGAGI. V shed 2 bases and J shed 1 base, with 14 bases lying between them. This CDR3 has 16 amino acids. Here the CDR3 DNA reads TGTGCCAGCAGTTACCCAGCCCATACAGCGAACACTGAAGCTTTCTTT. This sequence encodes CASSYPAHTANTEAFF.

This clone appeared once. V gene TRBV10-3 combines with J gene TRBJ2-2, with 7 bases identical to TRBD1. The CDR3 has 17 amino acids. With 2 bases clipped from V and 5 bases from J, the junction kept 11 bases outside the gene matches. CDR1 and CDR2 from the germline V gene are ENHRY and SYGVKD. CDR3 sequence (DNA): TGTGCCATCAGTGAGCTCCGGGACCCACAGGGGACCGGGGAGCTGTTTTTT. As protein: CAISELRDPQGTGELFF.

The V and J genes are TRBV13 and TRBJ2-5; D call uncertain. The ends were cut back, 4 bases at V and 0 bases at J, with 9 bases in the middle. Germline V gene data show CDR1 as PRHDT and CDR2 as FYEKMQ (reference sequence). The CDR3 consists of 14 residues. The CDR3 DNA is TGTGCCAGCAGCTCTCCCCGGAACCAAGAGACCCAGTACTTC. Residues: CASSSPRNQETQYF.

This chain connects TRBV18 to TRBJ1-5; TRBD1 might be the D (5 bases). Germline-derived CDR1 and CDR2 are KGHSH and LQKENI. CDR3 length equals 18 residues. Trimming pared 3 bases from V and 0 bases from J, leaving 18 bases between. CDR3 nucleotides: TGTGCCAGCTCACCGATCTTTAAGGGGATCTATAGCAATCAGCCCCAGCATTTT. It is translated as CASSPIFKGIYSNQPQHF.

The rearrangement joins TRBV7-9 to TRBJ2-5; D call uncertain. The CDR3 contains 14 residues. V lost 4 bases, J lost 5 bases, and 14 bases lay in between. Germline V gene sequence: CDR1 SEHNR, CDR2 FQNEAQ (reference sequence). CDR3 sequence (DNA): TGTGCCAGCAGCTACGGCCGGGTGGCTGAGACCCAGTACTTC. Encoded protein: CASSYGRVAETQYF.